The clone carrying this TCR beta chain was observed a few times. The antigen remains undetermined. The sample originates from a study of T-cell memory formation after mild COVID-19. Overall study results and limits: CD4/CD8 balance held among clones contracting day 15 to 85, and later expanders leaned CD4+.

CDR1 is SGDLS and CDR2 is YYNGEE in the germline V gene. V was cut by 4 bases and J by 9 bases, with 17 bases left in between. CDR3 length equals 14 residues. Each CDR3 protein is one row after TCRdb ran MiXCR on the 5' RACE reads. This table has 290,000 or so distinct CDR3 sequences, less than 20% appearing once. This receptor was taken from a man younger than 30 who had mild COVID-19 (a few samples of this study predate the infection). Cell type and time point are not known. This chain joins TRBV9 and TRBJ2-1; either TRBD1 or TRBD2 may fit D (6 bases each). The source material was PBMCs or a T cell subset sorted from them (not recorded which). The DNA for the CDR3 is TGTGCCAGCAGCAAACAAGGGGGGCCTTCTGAGCAGTTCTTC. Protein: CASSKQGGPSEQFF.